What follows are 2 T cell receptor beta chains derived from one specimen sequenced in a study of T cell responses to AZD1222 COVID-19 vaccine. Sequencing used immunoSEQ multiplex PCR; TCRdb keeps in-frame clones, though not all of them. In the table there are 150,000 or so clones, approximately 85% of which are singletons. Source: peripheral blood, taken on day 0 of MenACWY control vaccination. The source of these receptors is an adult in good health.

This chain joins TRBV3-1 (or the pseudogene TRBV3-2) and TRBJ1-4, with 7 bases that match TRBD1. The germline V gene has CDR1 LGHDT and CDR2 YNNKEL (reference sequence). The trim removed 1 base at V and 7 bases at J, leaving 9 bases unmatched. The CDR3 sequence is 16 residues long. The CDR3 coding sequence is TGTGCCAGCAGCCAAGGAACGAGAGGGGGCGGTGAAAAACTGTTTTTT. Amino acid sequence: CASSQGTRGGGEKLFF.

This clone has a handful of counts. This rearrangement joins TRBV5-6 to TRBJ2-7; D is possibly TRBD1 (5 bases). V dropped 5 bases and J dropped 4 bases, with 16 bases sitting between them. Germline loops: CDR1 SGHDT, CDR2 YYEEEE. The CDR3 runs to 14 residues. The CDR3 nucleotides read TGTGCCAGCAGATCATACCTCAGGGCGTACGAGCAGTACGTC. As protein: CASRSYLRAYEQYV.